This T cell receptor beta chain was identified in a study of read filtering for tumor transcriptome and immune sequencing. Across the whole study: Mean patient age was 65.9 years, range about 47 to 85; 17 male, 14 female. 8 patients were R-ISS I, some 15 were R-ISS II, 7 were R-ISS III. DNase treatment preceded whole-transcriptome library preparation. Whole-study results and caveats: In IR-seq, single-read clonotypes were around four fifths of clonotypes but approximately 3.5% of reads.

Germline CDR1 and CDR2: SGHTA and FQGNSA. Trimming shortened V by 2 bases and J by 5 bases, and 9 bases separated the two germline ends. The CDR3 loop spans 14 amino acids. From approximately 430 ng of RNA, a library with molecular barcoded alpha/delta and beta/gamma adaptors was made. MiXCR, run by TCRdb on the reads, gives a single entry per CDR3 protein. The table shows fewer than 25,000 distinct CDR3 sequences, with more than 20% occurring only once. This clonotype came up many times. Antigen specificity is unknown. The clonotype was recovered from a donor at least 40 years old with multiple myeloma. The sample consisted of a population of CD138-negative cells sorted from bone marrow. The chain uses TRBV7-2 and TRBJ2-2; D not resolved. As DNA, the CDR3 is TGTGCCAGCAGCTTAAGCCCAGTAACCGGGGAGCTGTTTTTT. Translating gives CASSLSPVTGELFF.